This entry is about one TCR beta chain. The antigen remains undetermined. The data are from a study of T cell responses to AZD1222 COVID-19 vaccine. Study conclusions and caveats: Repertoire sampling happened only post peak T cell response.

The data were produced by immunoSEQ multiplex PCR, yet TCRdb's version contains in-frame clones alone and is incomplete. In the table there are about 130,000 clones, approximately 91% of which are singletons. Germline V gives CDR1 SGHAT, CDR2 FQNNGV. V gave up 0 bases and J gave up 0 bases, with 8 bases separating them. The CDR3 runs 15 residues. This receptor was taken from an adult who received the AZD1222 COVID-19 vaccine. The material sequenced was peripheral blood, taken 28 days after the second AZD1222 dose. The chain uses TRBV11-2 and TRBJ1-2; no reliable D call. The CDR3: CASSLEGSSNYGYTF. CDR3 DNA: TGTGCCAGCAGCTTAGAAGGATCATCTAACTATGGCTACACCTTC.